Here is one T cell receptor (beta chain) with its context. This CDR3 comprises 16 residues. The V gene's germline CDR1 is SGDLS and CDR2 YYNGEE. Trimming cost V 2 bases and J 9 bases; bases outside gene matches: 11. Participants' own reports of clinical history determined their cohort assignment. The data originate from a study of blood T cell repertoires in COVID-19. Study background: Samples representing acute and convalescent COVID-19 were sourced from the United States, Italy and Spain. Sample material is recorded as cDNA or gDNA derived from T cells, B-cell-depleted T cells, or PBMCs.

Method: immunoSEQ multiplex PCR; TCRdb's copy keeps in-frame clones and lacks some. The sample gives around 200,000 clones, about nine tenths of which show up once; around 3.5% is in the top ten. The V call is TRBV9, the J call TRBJ2-1; 10 bases fit TRBD1. Sequencing input: PBMCs or T cells enriched from blood (not recorded which). The sequence was obtained from a woman between 40 and 55 years old with acute COVID-19. CDR3 loop: CASSVQVGTGVGEQFF. DNA of the CDR3: TGTGCCAGCAGCGTCCAGGTCGGGACAGGGGTAGGTGAGCAGTTCTTC.